One sample yielded the 16 T cell receptor beta chains listed below, sequenced in a study of CD8 T cells in ankylosing spondylitis. TCRdb reanalysed the 5' RACE reads using MiXCR and keeps one entry per CDR3 protein. The repertoire includes roughly 300,000 distinct CDR3 sequences, approximately 8% of them detected once, and about 14% sits in the top ten. General study findings and limits: Typical of ankylosing spondylitis blood, it appeared, was a TCR beta motif of eight highly homologous variants.

For these receptors, no antigen is known. Material: blood, either unsorted or a sorted T cell fraction (not recorded which). The receptors come from a male donor with ankylosing spondylitis.

This chain joins TRBV7-9 and TRBJ2-1; 9 bases agree with TRBD2. Germline CDR1 SEHNR, CDR2 FQNEAQ (reference sequence). The V and J ends lost 3 bases and 8 bases, in that order; junction bases with no gene match: 5. This CDR3 spans 14 amino acids. CDR3 sequence (DNA): TGTGCCAGCAGCTTGGGCGGGAGGGACGATGAGCAGTTCTTC. Its translation: CASSLGGRDDEQFF.

This clonotype has just a few counts. V usage is TRBV29-1 and J usage is TRBJ2-7; tentative D call: TRBD2 (5 bases). The V gene lost 0 bases and the J gene lost 0 bases, with 18 bases spanning the gap. The CDR3 consists of 17 residues. Germline values: CDR1 SQVTM, CDR2 ANQGSEA. The CDR3 nucleotides read TGCAGCGTTGAAGATCGGGCGGGCCGCCGGAGCTCCTACGAGCAGTACTTC. Translation gives CSVEDRAGRRSSYEQYF.

This chain connects TRBV5-1 to TRBJ2-1, with unresolved D. The CDR3 extends over 16 amino acids. CDR1 and CDR2 (germline): SGHRS, YFSETQ. V shed 0 bases and J shed 1 base, with 11 bases lying between them. The CDR3 protein is CASSLGGGASYNEQFF. The CDR3 coding sequence is TGCGCCAGCAGCTTGGGAGGCGGTGCTTCCTACAATGAGCAGTTCTTC.

This clonotype showed up just a few times. This chain connects TRBV14 to TRBJ2-7; D is unresolved. The germline V gene encodes CDR1 SGHDN and CDR2 FVKESK. This CDR3 comprises 13 residues. The V end was cut by 2 bases, the J end by 5 bases, with 10 bases between. CDR3 DNA: TGTGCCAGCAGCCAAACGGAACGAGACGAGCAGTACTTC. Encoded protein: CASSQTERDEQYF.

The V gene is TRBV4-1, the J gene TRBJ2-3, with D unresolved. Germline CDR1 reads MGHRA; CDR2 reads YSYEKL. The ends were cut back, 3 bases at V and 0 bases at J, with 7 bases in the middle. The CDR3 runs to 14 residues. The CDR3 reads CASSQITSTDTQYF. CDR3 coding DNA: TGCGCCAGCAGCCAGATAACTAGCACAGATACGCAGTATTTT.

This clonotype was detected many times. V is TRBV10-3 and J is TRBJ2-1; tentatively, D is TRBD1 (5 bases). Trimming removed 4 bases at V and 5 bases at J, with 12 bases between. Germline lookup yields CDR1 ENHRY and CDR2 SYGVKD. The CDR3 contains 14 residues. CDR3 nucleotides: TGTGCCATCAGTGGTCCCAGGGTGGACAATGAGCAGTTCTTC. Its protein product is CAISGPRVDNEQFF.

The chain combines TRBV2 with TRBJ2-1; 7 bases are shared with TRBD2. Germline assignment: CDR1 SNHLY and CDR2 FYNNEI. This CDR3 spans 15 amino acids. J was trimmed by 8 bases and V by 7 bases; bases with no gene match: 14. The CDR3 here is CASKLERGEFHEQFF. The DNA for the CDR3 is TGTGCCAGCAAGCTAGAGCGGGGAGAATTCCATGAGCAGTTCTTC.

This clonotype was seen more than once but under ten times. The chain recombines TRBV5-1 with TRBJ2-1; unclear D gene. The CDR3 runs to 13 residues. The V and J ends lost 3 bases and 6 bases respectively, with 10 bases between them. Looked up from germline, CDR1 is SGHRS and CDR2 is YFSETQ. Here the CDR3 DNA reads TGCGCCAGCAGCTCCGCCCTCAGCAATGAGCAGTTCTTC. This gives the protein CASSSALSNEQFF. The full variable domain, in which reference TRBV5-1 and TRBJ2-1 provide the parts outside the CDR3, is KAGVTQTPRYLIKTRGQQVTLSCSPISGHRSVSWYQQTPGQGLQFLFEYFSETQRNKGNFPGRFSGRQFSNSRSEMNVSTLELGDSALYLCASSSALSNEQFFGPGTRLTVL.

Ten or more counts support this clonotype. CDR3: CASRRQGRQETQYF. CDR3 nucleotide sequence: TGTGCCAGCAGGAGACAGGGCCGCCAAGAGACCCAGTACTTC. The chain couples TRBV12-3 or TRBV12-4 to TRBJ2-5; 7 nucleotides agree with TRBD1. After removal of 6 bases from V and 1 base from J, the junction contained 5 bases not matched to a gene. The CDR3 loop spans 14 amino acids.

This clonotype was counted between two and nine times. The rearrangement uses TRBV29-1 and TRBJ1-2; TRBD1 might be the D (5 bases). The germline V gene encodes CDR1 SQVTM and CDR2 ANQGSEA. Trimming removed 4 bases from V and 8 bases from J, with 11 bases in between. The CDR3 loop spans 11 amino acids. Here the CDR3 DNA reads TGCAGCGTTGTGCGGGGCGAGGGCTACACCTTC. Protein sequence: CSVVRGEGYTF.

This clonotype showed up many times. V and J are TRBV7-2 and TRBJ1-6; weak D call: TRBD1 (6 bases). The CDR3 has 15 amino acids. Trimming shortened V by 3 bases and J by 8 bases, and 14 bases separated the two germline ends. From germline, CDR1 is SGHTA and CDR2 FQGNSA. The CDR3 sequence: CASSLYQGNYSPLHF. In DNA form, the CDR3 reads TGTGCCAGCAGCTTGTATCAGGGGAATTATTCACCCCTCCACTTT.

This clonotype was detected ten times or more. This chain uses TRBV7-3 with TRBJ1-1; D uncertain. The CDR3 length is 13 residues. With 6 bases removed from V and 2 bases from J, the gap between germline ends came to 10 bases. In germline, CDR1 is SGHTA, CDR2 FQGTGA. For the CDR3, the DNA is TGTGCCAGCAGATTAGACAAAAACACTGAAGCTTTCTTT. Translated: CASRLDKNTEAFF.

This clonotype was detected a few times. This chain connects TRBV7-8 to TRBJ1-5; 7 bases agree with TRBD1. J gave up 2 bases and V 3 bases, and 1 base lay outside the gene matches. Germline CDR1 reads SGHVS; CDR2 reads FQNEAQ. This CDR3 has 14 amino acids. Here the CDR3 reads CASSLGQRNQPQHF. Written as DNA, the CDR3 is TGTGCCAGCAGCTTGGGACAGCGCAATCAGCCCCAGCATTTT.

Comment on this clonotype: Sequence at one end of the junction differs from germline and may be a read error. V is TRBV3-1 and J is TRBJ2-7; D remains unclear. Germline V gene lookup returns CDR1 LGHDT and CDR2 YNNKEL (reference sequence). The CDR3 totals 13 residues. The DNA of the CDR3 is TGTACCAGCAGCCAACGCTATAGTGGGGAGCAGTACTTC. Its translation: CTSSQRYSGEQYF.

This clonotype came up many times. This chain links TRBV11-2 with TRBJ1-1; D unclear. The CDR3 spans 15 residues. Germline CDR1 is SGHAT and CDR2 is FQNNGV. Deletions cut 5 bases from V and 4 bases from J, with 17 bases between. CDR3 amino acids: CASSRVGLGGTEAFF. For the CDR3, the DNA is TGTGCCAGCAGCCGCGTGGGGTTAGGAGGCACTGAAGCTTTCTTT.

The V call is TRBV19, the J call TRBJ2-5; D may be TRBD1 or TRBD2 (5 bases each). V gave up 1 base and J gave up 5 bases, with 14 bases separating them. The germline gives CDR1 LNHDA, CDR2 SQIVND (reference sequence). This CDR3 is 15 amino acids long. The CDR3 region has the DNA TGTGCCAGTAGTATAGCACGGGGCATCTGGGAGACCCAGTACTTC. This sequence encodes CASSIARGIWETQYF.